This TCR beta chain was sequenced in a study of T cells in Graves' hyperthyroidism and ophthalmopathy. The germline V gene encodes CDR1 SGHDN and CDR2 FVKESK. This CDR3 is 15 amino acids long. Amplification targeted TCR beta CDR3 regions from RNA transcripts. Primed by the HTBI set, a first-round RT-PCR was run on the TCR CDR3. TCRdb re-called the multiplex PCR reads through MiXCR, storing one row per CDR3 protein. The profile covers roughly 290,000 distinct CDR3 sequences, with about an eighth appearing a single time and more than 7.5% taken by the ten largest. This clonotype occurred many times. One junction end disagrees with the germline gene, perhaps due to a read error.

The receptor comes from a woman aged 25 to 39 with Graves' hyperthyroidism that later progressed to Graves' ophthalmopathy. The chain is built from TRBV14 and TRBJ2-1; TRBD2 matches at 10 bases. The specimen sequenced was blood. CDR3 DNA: TGTGCCAGCAGCCAAGCACTAGCGGGATACAGTGAGCAGTTCTTC. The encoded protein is CASSQALAGYSEQFF.